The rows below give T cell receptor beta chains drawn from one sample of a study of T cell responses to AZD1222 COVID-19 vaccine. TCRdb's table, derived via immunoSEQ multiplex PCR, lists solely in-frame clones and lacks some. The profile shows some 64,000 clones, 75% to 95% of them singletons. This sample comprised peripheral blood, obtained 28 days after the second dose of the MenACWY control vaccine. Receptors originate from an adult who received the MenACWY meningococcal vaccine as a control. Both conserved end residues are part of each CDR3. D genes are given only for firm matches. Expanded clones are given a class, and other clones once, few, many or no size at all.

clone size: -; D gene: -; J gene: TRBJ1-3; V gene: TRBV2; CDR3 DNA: TGTGCCAGCAAGGGAATCACTGGAAACACCATATATTTT; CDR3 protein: CASKGITGNTIYF
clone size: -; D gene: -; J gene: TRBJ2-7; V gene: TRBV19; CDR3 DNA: TGTGCCAGTAGCCCCTACAAGGGCGCCTACGAGCAGTACTTC; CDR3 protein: CASSPYKGAYEQYF
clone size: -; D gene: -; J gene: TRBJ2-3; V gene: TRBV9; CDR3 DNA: TGTGCCAGCAGCAGGGGGGATACGCAGTATTTT; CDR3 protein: CASSRGDTQYF
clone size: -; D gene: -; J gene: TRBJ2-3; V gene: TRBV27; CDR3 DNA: TGTGCCAGCAGTTTAGGCCGGGATCAGTTACCGGATACGCAGTATTTT; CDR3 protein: CASSLGRDQLPDTQYF
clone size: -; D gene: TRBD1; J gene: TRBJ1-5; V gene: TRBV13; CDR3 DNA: TGTGCCAGCAGCTACGGACAGGGGGCACCCCAGCATTTT; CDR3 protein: CASSYGQGAPQHF
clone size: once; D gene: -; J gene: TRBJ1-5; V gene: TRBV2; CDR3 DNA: TGTGCCAGCAGTGAAGCTATCTATCAGCCCCAGCATTTT; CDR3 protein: CASSEAIYQPQHF
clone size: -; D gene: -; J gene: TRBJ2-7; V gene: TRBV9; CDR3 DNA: TGTGCCAGCAGCCCCGGTGATGGCGAGCAGTACTTC; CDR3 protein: CASSPGDGEQYF
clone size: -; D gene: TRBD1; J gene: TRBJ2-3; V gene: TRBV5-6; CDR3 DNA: TGTGCCAGCAGCCAGGGACAGGGCACAGATACGCAGTATTTT; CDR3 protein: CASSQGQGTDTQYF
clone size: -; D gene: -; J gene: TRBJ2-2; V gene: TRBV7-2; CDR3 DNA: TGTGCCAGCAGCCCCCTTGGTGCAGGGGATCGGGAGCTGTTTTTT; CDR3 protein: CASSPLGAGDRELFF
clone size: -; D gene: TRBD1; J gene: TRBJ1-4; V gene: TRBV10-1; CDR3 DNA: TGCGCCAGCAGTAGCAACACCGGGACAGGGGACCAAAAACTGTTTTTT; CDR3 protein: CASSSNTGTGDQKLFF
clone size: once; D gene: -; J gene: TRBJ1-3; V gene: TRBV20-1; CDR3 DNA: TGCAGTGCTATCGGAGGGGACACCATATATTTT; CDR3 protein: CSAIGGDTIYF
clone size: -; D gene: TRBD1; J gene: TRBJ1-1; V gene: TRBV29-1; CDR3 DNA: TGCAGCGGCTACCGGACAGGGTTGGTTGAAGCTTTCTTT; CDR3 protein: CSGYRTGLVEAFF
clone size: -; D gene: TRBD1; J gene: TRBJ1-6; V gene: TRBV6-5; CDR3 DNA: TGTGCCAGCAGGCCACCCGGGACAGGGACGTCACCCCTCCACTTT; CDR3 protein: CASRPPGTGTSPLHF
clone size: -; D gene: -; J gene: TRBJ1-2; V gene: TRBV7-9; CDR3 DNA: TGTGCCAGCAGTGAGTGGGCAGGCGGCTATGGCTACACCTTC; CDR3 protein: CASSEWAGGYGYTF
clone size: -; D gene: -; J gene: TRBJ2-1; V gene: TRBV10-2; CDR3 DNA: TGCGCCAGCAAGAGTAGCTACTCCTACAATGAGCAGTTCTTC; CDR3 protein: CASKSSYSYNEQFF
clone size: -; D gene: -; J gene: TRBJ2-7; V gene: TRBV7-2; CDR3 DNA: TGTGCCAGCAGCCGCCAAAACGTACAGGACTCCTACGAGCAGTACTTC; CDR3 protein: CASSRQNVQDSYEQYF
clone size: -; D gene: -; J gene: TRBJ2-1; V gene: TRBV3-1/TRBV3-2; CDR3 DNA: TGTGCCAGCAGCCAAGATCCTAGGATCCATGAGCAGTTCTTC; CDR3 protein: CASSQDPRIHEQFF
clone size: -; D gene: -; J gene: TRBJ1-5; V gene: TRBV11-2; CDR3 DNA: TGTGCCAGCAGCCCCTCACAGGGCCCCCAGCATTTT; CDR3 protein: CASSPSQGPQHF
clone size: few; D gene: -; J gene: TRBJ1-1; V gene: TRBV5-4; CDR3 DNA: TGTGCCAGCAGCTTGGGAGGGAAGACCACTGAAGCTTTCTTT; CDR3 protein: CASSLGGKTTEAFF
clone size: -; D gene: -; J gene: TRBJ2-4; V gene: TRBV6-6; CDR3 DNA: TGTGCCAGCAGTTACTTGGGGACCAAAAACATTCAGTACTTC; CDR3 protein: CASSYLGTKNIQYF
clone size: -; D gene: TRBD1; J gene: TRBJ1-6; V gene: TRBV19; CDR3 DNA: TGTGCCAGTAGTATAGCCGGGACAGATCTTTCACCCCTCCACTTT; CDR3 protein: CASSIAGTDLSPLHF
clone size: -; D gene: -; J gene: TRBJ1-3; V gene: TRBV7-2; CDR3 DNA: TGTGCCAGCAGCGTGTGGGGTCCTGGAAACACCATATATTTT; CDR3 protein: CASSVWGPGNTIYF
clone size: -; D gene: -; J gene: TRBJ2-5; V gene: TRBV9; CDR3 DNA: TGTGCCAGCAGCGTAGGAGGGGAAGTGTACCAAGAGACCCAGTACTTC; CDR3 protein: CASSVGGEVYQETQYF
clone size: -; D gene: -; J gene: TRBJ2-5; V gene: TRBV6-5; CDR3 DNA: TGTGCCAGCAGTTACGGGGGTGGAGAGACCCAGTACTTC; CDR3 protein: CASSYGGGETQYF